These 20 T cell receptor beta chains came from one sample sequenced in a study of control samples from healthy donors and cancer patients. The data were produced by immunoSEQ multiplex PCR, yet TCRdb's version contains in-frame clones alone and is incomplete. The table includes some 100,000 clones, approximately 86% detected once. The sample taken for sequencing was blood. The origin of the receptors is a man aged 30 to 39 in good health.

The chain joins TRBV19 to TRBJ2-3; D possibly corresponds to TRBD2 (6 bases). CDR3 length: 15 residues. Germline CDR1 is LNHDA and CDR2 is SQIVND (reference sequence). V dropped 7 bases and J dropped 6 bases, with 20 bases sitting between them. The CDR3 bases are TGTGCCAGTACCAAGGGGTCTCGGGGGTGGGATACGCAGTATTTT. Translating gives CASTKGSRGWDTQYF. The full variable domain, completed using reference TRBV19 and TRBJ2-3, is DGGITQSPKYLFRKEGQNVTLSCEQNLNHDAMYWYRQDPGQGLRLIYYSQIVNDFQKGDIAEGYSVSREKKESFPLTVTSAQKNPTAFYLCASTKGSRGWDTQYFGPGTRLTVL.

V usage is TRBV5-1 and J usage is TRBJ2-3, with 7 nucleotides matching TRBD2. With V trimmed by 0 bases and J by 6 bases, 10 bases remained unmatched. The CDR3 is made up of 16 amino acids. Germline-derived CDR1 and CDR2 are SGHRS and YFSETQ. The CDR3 coding sequence is TGCGCCAGCAGCTTGGCCGACGGGAGGTGGAGGGATACGCAGTATTTT. This translates into CASSLADGRWRDTQYF.

The chain recombines TRBV30 with TRBJ1-5; D is perhaps TRBD1 (6 bases). The germline gives CDR1 GTSNPN, CDR2 SVGIG (reference sequence). The V end was cut by 5 bases, the J end by 1 base, with 15 bases between. The length of the CDR3 is 15 residues. The DNA of the CDR3 is TGTGCCTGGTCGAGGGGGGCCGGGAGCAATCAGCCCCAGCATTTT. Amino acids: CAWSRGAGSNQPQHF.

CDR3 region: CASSPGQGGLAKNIQYF. The CDR3 DNA reads as TGTGCCAGCAGCCCCGGACAGGGCGGGTTGGCCAAAAACATTCAGTACTTC. The chain carries TRBV5-4 and TRBJ2-4, with 8 nucleotides matching TRBD1. The V and J ends lost 4 bases and 1 base, in that order; junction bases with no gene match: 10. The CDR3 covers 17 residues. Germline V gene sequence: CDR1 SGHNT, CDR2 YYREEE (reference sequence).

The chain recombines TRBV6-1 with TRBJ2-7, with TRBD2 matching over 7 bases. CDR1 MNHNS and CDR2 SASEGT come from the germline V gene. The junction had 14 bases not matched to a gene; V was cut back by 0 bases and J by 3 bases. The CDR3 length is 18 residues. CDR3 coding DNA: TGTGCCAGCAGTGAAGCACCAACTGGACTAGGGGCAAACTACGAGCAGTACTTC. Amino acid sequence: CASSEAPTGLGANYEQYF.

The chain recombines TRBV11-2 with TRBJ2-1, with a weak D call TRBD1 (6 bases). V lost 4 bases and J lost 5, with 18 bases in between. Germline V CDR1 and CDR2: SGHAT, FQNNGV. The CDR3 has 16 residues. The CDR3 spells CASSSLQGRPHNEQFF. CDR3 sequence (DNA): TGTGCCAGCAGCTCCCTCCAGGGGCGGCCCCACAATGAGCAGTTCTTC.

CDR3 coding DNA: TGTGCCAGCAGTGACTTTTCTCGAGTCTGGGGCAGGGACTATGGCTACACCTTC. Translation: CASSDFSRVWGRDYGYTF. This rearrangement joins TRBV6-1 to TRBJ1-2; the D gene is possibly TRBD1 (5 bases). Per germline, CDR1 MNHNS and CDR2 SASEGT. Trimming left V 3 bases short and J 3 bases short, with 23 bases between. This CDR3 region has 18 residues.

The rearrangement joins TRBV7-2 to TRBJ2-1, with TRBD1 identical over 8 bases. V lost 3 bases, J lost 1 base, and 5 bases stayed unmatched. The CDR3 is 16 residues long. Germline loops: CDR1 SGHTA, CDR2 FQGNSA. The CDR3 spells CASSLVRTGSYNEQFF. The CDR3 DNA reads TGTGCCAGCAGCTTGGTCAGGACAGGGTCCTACAATGAGCAGTTCTTC. The full variable domain, its missing parts supplied by reference TRBV7-2 and TRBJ2-1, is GAGVSQSPSNKVTEKGKDVELRCDPISGHTALYWYRQSLGQGLEFLIYFQGNSAPDKSGLPSDRFSAERTGGSVSTLTIQRTQQEDSAVYLCASSLVRTGSYNEQFFGPGTRLTVL.

V is TRBV14 and J is TRBJ2-2; 10 bases map to TRBD1. The ends lost 2 bases at V and 9 bases at J; junction bases unmatched: 3. Per the germline V gene, CDR1 is SGHDN and CDR2 is FVKESK. The CDR3 consists of 14 residues. The CDR3 spells CASSQRDRGWELFF. CDR3 nucleotides: TGTGCCAGCAGCCAACGGGACAGGGGCTGGGAGCTGTTTTTT.

The V and J genes are TRBV10-2 and TRBJ2-2, with unresolved D. The length of the CDR3 is 13 residues. CDR1 is WSHSY, CDR2 SAAADI, per germline. V lost 5 bases, J lost 6 bases, and 10 bases lay in between. The chain's CDR3 is CASSISRAGELFF. The CDR3 nucleotides are TGCGCCAGCAGTATAAGTAGAGCCGGGGAGCTGTTTTTT.

This chain connects TRBV27 to TRBJ1-1; maybe TRBD1 (6 bases). V was pared by 0 bases and J by 6 bases, with 14 bases between. The CDR3 extends over 15 amino acids. Germline-derived CDR1 and CDR2 are MNHEY and SMNVEV (reference sequence). CDR3 region: CASSLSVGAGAEAFF. DNA for the CDR3: TGTGCCAGCAGTTTATCGGTGGGGGCAGGGGCTGAAGCTTTCTTT.

The chain has TRBV5-1 and TRBJ2-2, with no clear D. V was pared by 0 bases and J by 6 bases, with 12 bases between. The CDR3 has 15 amino acids. Looked up from germline, CDR1 is SGHRS and CDR2 is YFSETQ. CDR3: CASSLGLDDAGELFF. The CDR3, as DNA: TGCGCCAGCAGCTTGGGCCTAGATGACGCCGGGGAGCTGTTTTTT.

This clone has only one observation. The chain employs TRBV5-6 and TRBJ1-2, with D perhaps TRBD1 (6 bases). Germline-derived CDR1 and CDR2 are SGHDT and YYEEEE. The CDR3 contains 13 residues. Trimming pared 4 bases from V and 8 bases from J, leaving 15 bases between. The CDR3 reads CASSPGQLRGYTF. CDR3 bases: TGTGCCAGCAGCCCTGGACAGCTTCGGGGCTACACCTTC. The entire variable domain, with the rest obtained from reference TRBV5-6 and TRBJ1-2, is as follows: DAGVTQSPTHLIKTRGQQVTLRCSPKSGHDTVSWYQQALGQGPQFIFQYYEEEERQRGNFPDRFSGHQFPNYSSELNVNALLLGDSALYLCASSPGQLRGYTFGSGTRLTVV.

This clone has more than one count but fewer than ten. The V and J genes are TRBV19 and TRBJ2-7, with D perhaps TRBD1 or TRBD2 (5 bases each). Germline V gene sequence: CDR1 LNHDA, CDR2 SQIVND (reference sequence). V was clipped by 8 bases and J by 3 bases, with 8 bases between them. This CDR3 spans 11 amino acids. The CDR3 coding sequence is TGTGCCAGTGGGGACCGCTACGAGCAGTACTTC. Amino acids: CASGDRYEQYF.

This chain links TRBV6-2 or TRBV6-3 with TRBJ2-2; no firm D call. Between the trimmed V and J ends, which lost 5 bases and 6 bases, there was a span of 7 bases. The CDR3 sequence is 12 residues long. Germline CDR1 MNHEY, CDR2 SVGEGT. In nucleotides, the CDR3 is TGTGCCAGCAGTCCCAGTGCCGGGGAGCTGTTTTTT. Its translation is CASSPSAGELFF.

This sequence joins TRBV19 and TRBJ1-5; TRBD1 matches at 8 bases. The V and J ends lost 4 bases and 2 bases, in that order; junction bases with no gene match: 7. Germline values: CDR1 LNHDA, CDR2 SQIVND (reference sequence). This CDR3 is built from 16 residues. The DNA of the CDR3 is TGTGCCAGTAGTAGACTAGACAGGGGTGGCAATCAGCCCCAGCATTTT. Its protein is CASSRLDRGGNQPQHF. The full variable domain, with the rest looked up from reference TRBV19 and TRBJ1-5, is DGGITQSPKYLFRKEGQNVTLSCEQNLNHDAMYWYRQDPGQGLRLIYYSQIVNDFQKGDIAEGYSVSREKKESFPLTVTSAQKNPTAFYLCASSRLDRGGNQPQHFGDGTRLSIL.

The genes are TRBV5-1 and TRBJ2-3; 9 positions agree with TRBD1. CDR1 is SGHRS, CDR2 YFSETQ, per germline. The CDR3 is made up of 15 amino acids. V was pared by 4 bases and J by 3 bases, with 6 bases of the junction left unmatched. This CDR3 reads CASSLDRGSTDTQYF. CDR3 DNA sequence: TGCGCCAGCAGCCTAGACAGGGGGTCAACAGATACGCAGTATTTT.

This chain links TRBV12-5 with TRBJ1-3, with a possible D match to TRBD1 (5 bases). The length of the CDR3 is 12 residues. The germline V and J ends were trimmed by 6 bases and 4 bases, with 7 bases remaining between them. Germline lookup yields CDR1 LGHNT and CDR2 FRNRAP. DNA for the CDR3: TGTGCTAGTGGGACAGACGGAAACACCATATATTTT. This sequence encodes CASGTDGNTIYF.

This chain uses TRBV7-3 with TRBJ2-1, with 12 positions matching TRBD2. This CDR3 contains 15 residues. Germline CDR1 and CDR2: SGHTA and FQGTGA. Trimming at V came to 5 bases and at J to 6 bases, leaving 5 bases not matched to a gene. The CDR3 DNA sequence: TGTGCCAGCAGCGACGGACTAGCGGGAACCAATGAGCAGTTCTTC. Translation: CASSDGLAGTNEQFF.

The CDR3: CAWSVGLQAYEQYF. The CDR3 DNA follows: TGTGCCTGGAGTGTGGGCCTCCAGGCCTACGAGCAGTACTTC. V and J are TRBV30 and TRBJ2-7; D not certain. Germline CDR1 and CDR2: GTSNPN and SVGIG (reference sequence). The CDR3 spans 14 residues. Trimming stripped 0 bases from V and 2 bases from J, with 11 bases between. Combining the CDR3 with reference TRBV30 and TRBJ2-7 gives the whole variable domain SQTIHQWPATLVQPVGSPLSLECTVEGTSNPNLYWYRQAAGRGLQLLFYSVGIGQISSEVPQNLSASRPQDRQFILSSKKLLLSDSGFYLCAWSVGLQAYEQYFGPGTRLTVT.